The source of this TCR beta chain is a study of cytomegalovirus exposure and HLA in healthy donors (dated by TCRdb to the late 2010s). Notes on the research overall: According to an earlier analysis of 587 of the donors, some 180 million T cells yielded approximately 120 million unique TCR beta sequences and around 280 Gb of sequence data. Roughly 300 gigabases of sequencing data and 70 million to 100 million unique TCR sequences were included in an early release covering several hundred HLA-typed donors. Among the roughly 400 genotyped donors, around 81% belonged to the genetic ancestry cluster associated with self-reported Caucasian donors. The study aimed to test whether signatures of past pathogen exposure could be identified by cataloging public T cell receptors. The study used immunosequencing to profile the T cell repertoires of 666 subjects and linked those repertoires to cytomegalovirus serostatus. A separate validation cohort of 100 to 150 different subjects was used in addition to the roughly 700-subject first cohort. To predict cytomegalovirus infection status, the study combined high-throughput TCR immunosequencing, statistical association of individual TCRs with disease status, and machine learning. In a later analysis, previously published TCR beta repertoires from 550 to 700 donors were re-analyzed and high-resolution HLA genotyping was added so that TCR occurrence patterns could be studied. Rather than drawing on any new phenotypic data, the later analysis identified candidate immune exposures from TCR beta sequences and the way those sequences occurred across donors. To decide whether each TCR beta V gene segment behaved as functional or pseudogenic, an earlier analysis of over 500 of the donors relied on high-throughput TCR beta sequencing. Donor age, sex, ethnicity and CMV serostatus were compiled together with the repertoire data. A later genetic analysis used genome-wide SNP genotypes for about 65% of the roughly 670 donors, treating that subset as a discovery cohort. Every repertoire in the discovery cohort had been generated on one and the same sequencing platform. Both class I and class II loci were covered by HLA typing, at four-digit resolution. Typing coverage differed by locus: A, B, C, DRB1 and DQB1 were typed in roughly 620-630 donors, DQA1 in approximately 520, DPA1 in approximately 610, and DPB1 in 400 to 490. Roughly 5 DR-DQ haplotypes were handled as single units for association and clustering, since linkage in the cohort was strong. Among about 360 genotyped donors of the cohort, an average of around 240,000 unique TCR beta nucleotide sequences were sequenced per donor, roughly 20% of them non-productive. On the study overall, not on this receptor specifically: In an earlier analysis of about 600 of the donors, most TCR beta V segments appeared in productive rearrangements about 87% or about 30% of the time, broadly matching IMGT annotations. In the study, roughly 160 TCR beta chains were listed as associated with cytomegalovirus. When HLA alleles, especially DR and DQ, strongly co-occurred, attributing TCR associations to individual alleles was difficult. The cohort was sequenced for TCR beta chains only, and without alpha or paired-chain data the features that could be detected were limited. Linkage disequilibrium might explain the correlated functional status among segregating V segments, but an unknown experimental factor could not be excluded. Immune exposure information for the cohort was limited to CMV serostatus. Compared with equally common non-associated chains, HLA-associated TCR beta chains in a later analysis were more clonally expanded and had lower generation probabilities. HLA typing was unavailable for some donors at each locus, so association tests used only the typed subset. According to a later analysis, most CMV-associated TCR beta chains appeared to be HLA-restricted, and the HLA associations seemed to be driven largely by CMV exposure. A group of highly shared sequence variants was considered likely to be a technical artifact of the sequencing pipeline. Compared with the approximately 700-donor mean, donors in an Asian-associated ancestry cluster had fewer N-insertions in productive TCRs, according to a later genetic analysis. Cytomegalovirus status was reported to be diagnosed by the classifier with high specificity and sensitivity in both the original and validation cohorts. The authors suggested that the approach could potentially be extended to other disease states and immunological phenotypes. A few of the identified cytomegalovirus-associated TCR beta chains were confirmed in vitro to be specific for cytomegalovirus antigens. Several of the top co-occurrence clusters appeared to be linked to parvovirus B19, influenza, CMV and Epstein-Barr virus, according to a later analysis. In a later analysis, TCR association rates were found to vary across HLA loci, with the most associated TCRs seen for DRB1 alleles and the fewest for HLA-C alleles. The 87-base-pair reads could not distinguish some IMGT-functional V segments, including TRBV6-2 and TRBV6-3, so those segments were excluded. A later analysis associated 15,000 to 20,000 TCR beta sequences with specific HLA alleles at a false discovery rate of 0.05. About 17 rarely observed V segments, including chromosome 9 orphons, were excluded from the earlier analysis of a few hundred of the donors because counts were too low. A further reported finding was that TCR beta sequences accurately predicted the HLA-A and HLA-B alleles for most subjects in the first cohort. While some public TCRs were present in many individuals, most TCR sequences turned up only very rarely across donors. A later genetic analysis associated a missense DCLRE1C variant with V-gene and J-gene trimming of TCR beta chains, and an independent cohort replicated the association. Presence/absence analyses assumed roughly uniform sequencing depth across donors, an assumption that may not hold.

On this clone: What this receptor recognizes is not known. No base qualities exist here, and no much larger clone lies one base off it.

The library was produced with the immunoSEQ multiplex PCR assay. A mixture of 60 forward primers for TCR Vbeta segments and 13 reverse primers for TCR Jbeta segments was used in the multiplex PCR. A multiplex PCR assay on genomic DNA amplified the CDR3 region of rearranged TCR beta genes. The Illumina HiSeq System was used to sequence the amplified TCR beta libraries as 87-base-pair reads. The published analysis was carried out like this. A later analysis tallied tens of millions of unique TCR beta chains across the roughly 610 repertoires, and around 9.9 million of those chains were shared by two or more donors. Raw reads were error-corrected and collapsed into unique sequences by a nearest-neighbor algorithm in which closely related sequences were merged to remove PCR and sequencing errors. Alignment of CDR3 sequences to IMGT reference sequences was used to assign V, D and J gene segments. Each retained sequence needed at least a six-nucleotide match to both a V gene segment and a J gene segment. Rearrangements were called productive when the CDR3 lacked stop codons and stayed in frame with V and J; all others were non-productive. Following IMGT convention, CDR3 was defined as the stretch from the second conserved V-encoded cysteine up to the conserved J-encoded phenylalanine. The earlier analysis of 550 to 650 of the donors excluded any sequence lacking an unambiguous match to a single V gene segment. In an earlier analysis of around 590 of the donors, a V segment was called functional when productive rearrangements were above 56.7%, and segregating when the standard deviation between donors exceeded 5%. A statistical classification framework was developed to diagnose cytomegalovirus status using the catalog of TCR beta chain sequences. A later analysis assigned V and J genes by comparing TCR nucleotide sequences with IMGT/GENE-DB human TR gene sequences. Using the TCRdist pipeline, a later analysis assigned CDR3 sequences along with most-parsimonious VDJ recombination scenarios. In a later analysis, each TCR beta chain was defined by its CDR3 amino acid sequence together with its V-gene family, and reads without a unique V-gene family were excluded. In a later analysis, 500 to 700 highly shared, low-generation-probability nucleotide sequences were removed to address suspected cross-contamination and a sequencing artifact. For each public chain, a later analysis derived a clonal expansion index from normalized ranks of inferred template counts within each repertoire. A later analysis computed generation probabilities with a VDJ recombination model fitted to out-of-frame rearrangements, and checked the results against IGoR. A later analysis scored TCR-TCR, TCR-HLA and TCR-CMV co-occurrence with hypergeometric tests, applying a repertoire-size bias correction to TCR pairs. To estimate false discovery rates, a later analysis permuted the HLA or CMV assignments 20 times. In a later analysis, co-occurring TCRs were grouped using DBSCAN, and TCRdist sequence similarity was added for clustering within HLA-allele-positive subsets. Repertoires with fewer than 30,000 or more than 120,000 public chains were left out of co-occurrence clustering, as were a handful of repertoires with anomalous nucleotide sharing. In TCRdb, the immuneACCESS table is reduced to in-frame sequences with V and J assigned. These tables do not hold every clone; where another copy was compared, an unresolved V gene accounts for under half, and the others remain unexplained. V and J calls and clone size follow that table, whereas D and trimming were derived from the DNA. The sample has about 96,000 clones on record, 65% to 80% of them singletons. The ten largest clones represent approximately 3% of the sample.

The cohort consisted of 650 to 850 healthy bone marrow donors. Cohort members were all nominally healthy when sampled, although unrecorded immune exposures were likely present. The donor was CMV seropositive and belonged to the group of 250 to 300 seropositive cohort members. A peripheral blood sample was provided by each donor, and peripheral blood mononuclear cells were used for TCR beta sequencing. Genomic DNA extraction from the blood cell samples was performed with the Qiagen DNeasy Blood Extraction Kit. The CDR3 contains 13 residues, cysteine and phenylalanine counted. The kept DNA is CDR3 alone, 39 bases in frame from the first base. V is shortened by 5 bases, J by 7 bases, and the region joining them spans 15 bases. The germline V gene specifies SGHRS as CDR1 and YFSETQ as CDR2.

The V and J genes are TRBV5-1 and TRBJ1-1; the D gene cannot be resolved reliably. The TCR sequence derives from a female donor in good health and CMV-seropositive. Sequencing was done on a sample of PBMCs. The CDR3 amino acid sequence is: CASRGDADFEAFF. Read as DNA, the sequence is TGCGCCAGCAGGGGTGATGCGGACTTTGAAGCTTTCTTT.